The 2 T cell receptor beta chains reported below all come from one sample, sequenced in a study of low-dose radiotherapy and immunotherapy resistance in tumors. Primers used for first-strand cDNA, a TRAV- and TRBV-specific set, covered both alpha and beta chains. Over roughly 18 PCR cycles, TCRs were amplified from a constant-region primer and V-primer adapter. In TCRdb, the reads were re-called with MiXCR into one record per CDR3 protein. This table holds tens of thousands of distinct CDR3 sequences, roughly a sixth found once. The time point is: before trial treatment. The material sequenced was PBMCs, taken before treatment. The receptors stem from a male donor with prostate cancer.

The sample holds many counts of this clonotype. The chain carries TRBV10-1 and TRBJ2-7; no firm D call. V dropped 3 bases and J dropped 7 bases, with 13 bases sitting between them. From germline, CDR1 is WNHNN and CDR2 SYGVQD (reference sequence). The CDR3 sequence is 13 residues long. DNA of the CDR3: TGCGCCAGCAGTGAAGTGGCAGGTAAAGAGCAGTACTTC. It codes for CASSEVAGKEQYF.

V and J are TRBV2 and TRBJ2-5; D not certain. The ends were cut back, 1 base at V and 1 base at J, with 7 bases in the middle. This CDR3 spans 14 amino acids. CDR1 SNHLY and CDR2 FYNNEI come from the germline V gene. The CDR3 loop is CASSEVAAQETQYF. In nucleotides, the CDR3 is TGTGCCAGCAGTGAAGTGGCTGCCCAAGAGACCCAGTACTTC. The full variable domain, in which reference TRBV2 and TRBJ2-5 provide the parts outside the CDR3, is EPEVTQTPSHQVTQMGQEVILRCVPISNHLYFYWYRQILGQKVEFLVSFYNNEISEKSEIFDDQFSVERPDGSNFTLKIRSTKLEDSAMYFCASSEVAAQETQYFGPGTRLLVL.